Presented here are 20 T cell receptor beta chains from one specimen sequenced in a study of blood T cells in healthy people across ages. The second PCR ran about 6 to 12 cycles with a sample-barcoded 5' primer and J-beta primers. TCRdb ran MiXCR on the 5' RACE reads and lists one entry per CDR3 protein. The profile shows about 500,000 distinct CDR3 sequences, more than 20% of them singletons. The same data also went into a second study, on T cells of mothers and their children.

The sample comprised blood. The source of these receptors is a boy aged 5-17 years in good health.

The chain links TRBV28 to TRBJ1-3; a possible D gene is TRBD1 (5 bases). CDR1 and CDR2 from the germline V gene are MDHEN and SYDVKM. V lost 3 bases and J lost 2, with 8 bases in between. CDR3 size: 14 residues. The CDR3, as DNA: TGTGCCAGCAGTTTCCGGGGCCCTGGAAACACCATATATTTT. As protein: CASSFRGPGNTIYF.

The chain recombines TRBV29-1 with TRBJ2-5; weak D call: TRBD2 (5 bases). The DNA end is more similar to TRBJ2-1, so the J call may be wrong. Germline lookup yields CDR1 SQVTM and CDR2 ANQGSEA. The CDR3 sequence is 13 residues long. The CDR3: CSVEKRGQSEQFF. The CDR3 DNA sequence: TGCAGCGTTGAAAAGAGAGGGCAGAGTGAGCAGTTCTTC.

In its sample, this clonotype was seen many times. This chain links TRBV29-1 with TRBJ2-4; D perhaps matches TRBD1 (6 bases). CDR3 length equals 12 residues. Germline V lookup: CDR1 SQVTM, CDR2 ANQGSEA. The DNA of the CDR3 is TGCACCGAGGGGGACGGGAAAAACATTCAGTACTTC. This codes for CTEGDGKNIQYF.

The chain employs TRBV21-1 and TRBJ2-7; the listed D gene, TRBD2, was not tested against the DNA. TRBV21-1 is described as a pseudogene. The CDR3 runs 14 residues. This chain's CDR3 is CASSKDRPLREQYF. Written as DNA, the CDR3 is TGTGCCAGCAGCAAGGACAGGCCCCTCCGCGAGCAGTACTTC.

This clonotype was seen a handful of times. The rearrangement links TRBV27 to TRBJ1-2, with 9 bases lining up with TRBD1. CDR3 size: 15 residues. Trimming took 8 bases from V and 2 from J; bases not matched to a gene: 9. Looked up from germline, CDR1 is MNHEY and CDR2 is SMNVEV (reference sequence). The CDR3 nucleotides read TGTGCCAGCGCCCCCGGGACAGGGTCCAACTATGGCTACACCTTC. Its translation is CASAPGTGSNYGYTF.

The rearrangement joins TRBV19 to TRBJ1-1; no reliable D call. Germline V gene lookup returns CDR1 LNHDA and CDR2 SQIVND (reference sequence). This CDR3 has 15 residues. Trimming removed 4 bases at V and 5 bases at J, with 17 bases between. CDR3 sequence (DNA): TGTGCCAGTAGTACCCCATGGGGTCTTTGGACTGAAGCTTTCTTT. Translated, it gives CASSTPWGLWTEAFF.

This clonotype was recorded many times. The junction and the germline gene differ at one end; a read error may be behind it. This chain joins TRBV28 and TRBJ2-4; unclear D gene. The CDR3 is 8 amino acids. CDR1 is MDHEN, CDR2 SYDVKM, per germline. The CDR3 region has the DNA TGTGCCAGCAGTTTAAAACCGTTC. As protein: CASSLKPF.

This rearrangement joins TRBV13 to TRBJ2-1; 7 bases align to TRBD2. Germline V gene lookup returns CDR1 PRHDT and CDR2 FYEKMQ (reference sequence). J was trimmed by 6 bases and V by 3 bases; bases with no gene match: 2. This CDR3 has 13 residues. CDR3 DNA sequence: TGTGCCAGCAGCTTTTCTAGCGGCAATGAGCAGTTCTTC. It encodes CASSFSSGNEQFF.

V is TRBV4-1 and J is TRBJ1-1, with a tentative D call TRBD1 (6 bases). CDR1 and CDR2 from the germline V gene are MGHRA and YSYEKL. The CDR3 spans 15 residues. The ends were cut back, 1 base at V and 1 base at J, with 10 bases in the middle. The CDR3 loop reads CASSQVGRGNTEAFF. Here the CDR3 DNA reads TGCGCCAGCAGCCAAGTGGGCAGGGGGAACACTGAAGCTTTCTTT.

There are a few counts of this clonotype. The chain carries TRBV4-3 and TRBJ1-1, with 7 bases matching TRBD1. V lost 0 bases, J lost 7 bases, and 5 bases stayed unmatched. Germline CDR1 and CDR2: LGHNA and YSLEER. The length of the CDR3 is 14 residues. Here the CDR3 DNA reads TGCGCCAGCAGCCAAGAGACAGGGCTCGGTGAAGCTTTCTTT. This translates into CASSQETGLGEAFF.

The chain joins TRBV27 to TRBJ2-7; 10 bases align to TRBD1. The CDR3 has 14 amino acids. CDR1 and CDR2 (germline): MNHEY, SMNVEV (reference sequence). The junction had 7 bases not matched to a gene; V was cut back by 6 bases and J by 5 bases. The CDR3 reads CASSPGQGINEQYF. The CDR3 region has the DNA TGTGCCAGCAGCCCGGGACAGGGGATTAACGAGCAGTACTTC.

The gene calls are TRBV10-3 and TRBJ2-7; D may be TRBD2 (5 bases). From germline, CDR1 is ENHRY and CDR2 SYGVKD. The CDR3 consists of 15 residues. V was clipped by 3 bases and J by 0 bases, with 12 bases between them. Written as DNA, the CDR3 is TGTGCCATCAGTGATCCGGGATGGAGCTCCTACGAGCAGTACTTC. The encoded protein is CAISDPGWSSYEQYF.

The J gene is TRBJ2-1, the V gene TRBV18, with TRBD2 as a possible D gene (5 bases). Near its end, the DNA agrees better with TRBJ2-7, so the J call may be wrong. The CDR3 sequence is 14 residues long. Germline-derived CDR1 and CDR2 are KGHSH and LQKENI. The CDR3 here is CASSPGLKIDEQYF. The DNA for the CDR3 is TGTGCCAGCTCACCTGGACTTAAGATCGACGAGCAGTACTTC.

The rearrangement joins TRBV15 to TRBJ1-2; D is undetermined. With 5 bases removed from V and 5 bases from J, the gap between germline ends came to 6 bases. This CDR3 has 11 residues. The V gene's germline CDR1 is LNHNV and CDR2 YYDKDF (reference sequence). The CDR3 coding sequence is TGTGCCACCAGCGGATTATATGGCTACACCTTC. It encodes CATSGLYGYTF.

This clonotype has a handful of counts. This chain joins TRBV28 and TRBJ2-7, with D uncertain. The CDR3 is made up of 12 amino acids. Trimming took 5 bases from V and 5 from J, leaving 10 bases between them. Germline V gene sequence: CDR1 MDHEN, CDR2 SYDVKM. The CDR3 sequence is CASSLRHHEQYF. As DNA, the CDR3 is TGTGCCAGCAGTCTACGACACCACGAGCAGTACTTC.

This clonotype was picked up a small number of times. The chain combines TRBV29-1 with TRBJ1-2; maybe TRBD1 (5 bases). The CDR3 is made up of 14 amino acids. Trimming shortened V by 0 bases and J by 8 bases, and 16 bases separated the two germline ends. Germline CDR1 SQVTM, CDR2 ANQGSEA. The CDR3 DNA follows: TGCAGCGTTGAAGATTTTAGGGGCGAGGACGGCTACACCTTC. Encoded protein: CSVEDFRGEDGYTF.

The chain couples TRBV20-1 to TRBJ2-5, with 9 bases lining up with TRBD2. Near its end, the DNA agrees better with TRBJ2-1, so the J call may be wrong. Germline CDR1 reads DFQATT; CDR2 reads SNEGSKA (reference sequence). The CDR3 runs 17 residues. CDR3 amino acids: CSARDLSEVAGADEQFF. CDR3 sequence (DNA): TGCAGTGCTAGAGATCTTTCTGAGGTAGCGGGAGCCGATGAGCAGTTCTTC.

A word on this clonotype: The germline gene is not matched at one end of the junction; a read error may be the cause. This sequence joins TRBV3-1 and TRBJ2-1; D is uncertain. In germline, CDR1 is LGHDT, CDR2 YNNKEL (reference sequence). CDR3 length: 14 residues. The CDR3 loop is CASSSRAPQDEQLF. DNA of the CDR3: TGTGCCAGCAGCTCACGGGCCCCACAAGATGAGCAGCTCTTC.

The genes are TRBV7-6 and TRBJ2-5; 7 nucleotides line up with TRBD1. The J call may be incorrect, as the DNA end agrees better with TRBJ2-7. Germline V gene lookup returns CDR1 SGHVS and CDR2 FNYEAQ. The CDR3 totals 13 residues. The CDR3 is CASGHGTAYEQYF. For the CDR3, the DNA is TGTGCCAGCGGCCACGGGACAGCCTACGAGCAGTACTTC.

A few counts support this clonotype. The chain is built from TRBV18 and TRBJ1-2; D is ambiguous. The CDR3 sequence is 13 residues long. Germline V lookup: CDR1 KGHSH, CDR2 LQKENI. V lost 2 bases, J lost 4 bases, and 8 bases lay in between. The DNA of the CDR3 is TGTGCCAGCTCACCAGGCGAGGGCTATGGCTACACCTTC. It encodes CASSPGEGYGYTF.